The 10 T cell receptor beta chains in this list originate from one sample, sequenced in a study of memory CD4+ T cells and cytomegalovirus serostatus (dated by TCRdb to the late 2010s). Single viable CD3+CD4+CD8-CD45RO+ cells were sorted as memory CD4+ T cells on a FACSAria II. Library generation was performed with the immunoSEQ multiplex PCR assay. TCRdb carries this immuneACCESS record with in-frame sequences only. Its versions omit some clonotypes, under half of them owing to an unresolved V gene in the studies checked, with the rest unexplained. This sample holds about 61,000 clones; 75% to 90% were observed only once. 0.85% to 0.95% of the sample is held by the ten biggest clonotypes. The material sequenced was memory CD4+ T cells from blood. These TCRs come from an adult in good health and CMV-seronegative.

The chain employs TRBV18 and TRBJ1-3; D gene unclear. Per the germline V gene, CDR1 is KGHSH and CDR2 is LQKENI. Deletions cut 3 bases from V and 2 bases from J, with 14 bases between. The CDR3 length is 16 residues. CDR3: CASSPYSALTGNTIYF. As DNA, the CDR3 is TGTGCCAGCTCACCTTACAGTGCCCTTACTGGAAACACCATATATTTT.

In DNA form, the CDR3 reads TGTGCCAGGGCAACAGGCCGTACAGGAAACACCATATATTTT. This encodes CARATGRTGNTIYF. The chain has TRBV6-4 and TRBJ1-3; TRBD1 is a possible D gene (5 bases). The germline gives CDR1 MRHNA, CDR2 SNTAGT. The CDR3 has 14 residues. Trimming cost V 9 bases and J 4 bases, with 16 bases left between them.

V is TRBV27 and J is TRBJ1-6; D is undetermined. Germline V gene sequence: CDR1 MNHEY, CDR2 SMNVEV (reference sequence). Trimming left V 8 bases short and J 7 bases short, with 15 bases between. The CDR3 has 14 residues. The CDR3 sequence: CASGRVQVNSPLHF. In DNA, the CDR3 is TGTGCCAGCGGGAGGGTCCAAGTCAATTCACCCCTCCACTTT.

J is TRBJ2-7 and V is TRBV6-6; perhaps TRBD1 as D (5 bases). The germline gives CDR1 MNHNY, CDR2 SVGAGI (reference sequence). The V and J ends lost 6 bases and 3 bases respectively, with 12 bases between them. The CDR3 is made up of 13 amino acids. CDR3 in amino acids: CASRGPDLYEQYF. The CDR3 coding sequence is TGTGCCAGCAGGGGGCCGGACCTCTACGAGCAGTACTTC.

In nucleotides, the CDR3 is TGTGCCAGTACCGAGCGTGGGAGCTCTGGGGCCAACGTCCTGACTTTC. This gives the protein CASTERGSSGANVLTF. The V gene is TRBV19, the J gene TRBJ2-6; D might be TRBD2 (5 bases). Germline V lookup: CDR1 LNHDA, CDR2 SQIVND (reference sequence). V gave up 7 bases and J gave up 0 bases, with 13 bases separating them. The CDR3 sequence is 16 residues long.

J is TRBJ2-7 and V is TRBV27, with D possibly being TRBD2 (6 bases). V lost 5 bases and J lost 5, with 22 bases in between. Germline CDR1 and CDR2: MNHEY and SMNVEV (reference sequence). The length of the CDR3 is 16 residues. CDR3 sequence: CASSPYRPRESDEQYF. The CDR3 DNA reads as TGTGCCAGCAGTCCATACAGGCCCCGGGAGAGCGACGAGCAGTACTTC.

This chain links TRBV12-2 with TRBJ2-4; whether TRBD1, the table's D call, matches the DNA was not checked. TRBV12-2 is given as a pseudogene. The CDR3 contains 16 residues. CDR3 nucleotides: TGTGCAAGTCGCCCCGACTGGACAGGGGGCAAAAACATTCAGTACTTC. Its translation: CASRPDWTGGKNIQYF.

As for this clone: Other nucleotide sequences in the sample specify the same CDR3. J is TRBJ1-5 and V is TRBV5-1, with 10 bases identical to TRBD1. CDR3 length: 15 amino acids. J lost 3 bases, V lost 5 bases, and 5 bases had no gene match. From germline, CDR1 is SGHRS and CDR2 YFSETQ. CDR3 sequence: CASSPGTGDNQPQHF. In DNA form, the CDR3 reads TGCGCCAGCAGTCCCGGGACAGGGGACAATCAGCCCCAGCATTTT.

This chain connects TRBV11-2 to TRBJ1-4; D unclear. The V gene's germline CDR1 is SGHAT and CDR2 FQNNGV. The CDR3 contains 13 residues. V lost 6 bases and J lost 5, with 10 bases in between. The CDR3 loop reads CASRDGWNEKLFF. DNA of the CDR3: TGTGCCAGCAGGGACGGTTGGAATGAAAAACTGTTTTTT.

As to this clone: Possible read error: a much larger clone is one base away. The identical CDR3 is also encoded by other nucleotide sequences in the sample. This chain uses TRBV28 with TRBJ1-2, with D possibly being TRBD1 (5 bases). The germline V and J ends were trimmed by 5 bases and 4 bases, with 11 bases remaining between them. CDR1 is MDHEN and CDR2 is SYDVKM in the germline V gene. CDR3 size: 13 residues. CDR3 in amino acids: CASSTGTIYGYTF. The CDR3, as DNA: TGTGCCAGCAGTACTGGGACGATCTATGGCTACACCTTC.